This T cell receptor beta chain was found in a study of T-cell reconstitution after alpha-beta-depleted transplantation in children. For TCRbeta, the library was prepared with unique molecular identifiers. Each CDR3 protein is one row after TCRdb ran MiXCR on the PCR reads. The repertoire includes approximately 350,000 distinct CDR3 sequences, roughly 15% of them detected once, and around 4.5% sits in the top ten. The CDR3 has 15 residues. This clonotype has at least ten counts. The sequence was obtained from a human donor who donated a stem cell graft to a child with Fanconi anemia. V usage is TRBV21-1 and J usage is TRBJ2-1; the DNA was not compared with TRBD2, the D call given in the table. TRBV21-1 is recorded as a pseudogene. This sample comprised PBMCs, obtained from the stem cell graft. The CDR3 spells CASSPSVGKYNEQFF. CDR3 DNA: TGTGCCAGCAGCCCCTCGGTAGGGAAGTACAATGAGCAGTTCTTC.